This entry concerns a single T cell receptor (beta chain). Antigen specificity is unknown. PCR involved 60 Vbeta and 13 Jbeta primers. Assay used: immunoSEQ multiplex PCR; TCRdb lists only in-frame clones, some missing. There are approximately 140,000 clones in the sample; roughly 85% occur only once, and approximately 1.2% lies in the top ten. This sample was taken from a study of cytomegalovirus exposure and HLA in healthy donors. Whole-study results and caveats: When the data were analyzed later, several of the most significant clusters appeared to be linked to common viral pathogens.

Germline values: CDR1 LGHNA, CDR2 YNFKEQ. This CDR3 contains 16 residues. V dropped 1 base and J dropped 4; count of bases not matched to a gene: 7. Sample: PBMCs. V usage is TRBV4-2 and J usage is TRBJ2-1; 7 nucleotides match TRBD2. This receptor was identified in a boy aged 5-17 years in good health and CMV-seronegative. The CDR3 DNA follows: TGTGCCAGCAGCCAAGCCAAAGGGACTACATACAATGAGCAGTTCTTC. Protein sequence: CASSQAKGTTYNEQFF.